This T cell receptor (beta chain) was captured in a study of cytomegalovirus exposure and HLA in healthy donors. V gave up 4 bases and J gave up 3 bases; unmatched junction bases: 5. The CDR3 has 14 residues. Germline CDR1 SGHNT, CDR2 YYREEE (reference sequence). Study conclusions and caveats: According to the study, 160 or so TCR beta chains were cytomegalovirus-associated. While the bulk of TCR sequences proved rare, some public TCRs turned up in many donors. Researchers reported that a few CMV-associated chains were confirmed in vitro as CMV antigen-specific.

With regard to this clone: The antigen is unknown.

Measured with immunoSEQ multiplex PCR; TCRdb has only the in-frame clones, and not every one. The sample yields 170,000 or so clones, 65% to 85% seen once. The source of this sequence is a young woman in good health and CMV-seropositive. This chain joins TRBV5-4 and TRBJ1-1; 8 bases fit TRBD1. Sequencing used PBMCs. CDR3 region: CASSPPQGDTEAFF. The DNA of the CDR3 is TGTGCCAGCAGCCCCCCACAGGGGGACACTGAAGCTTTCTTT.